This T cell receptor (beta chain) appears in the sequencing data of a study of shared clonotypes between healthy human individuals. Study information: For every donor, three CD4 naive, three CD4 memory, two CD8 naive and one CD8 memory plates were used.

Using immunoSEQ multiplex PCR, the repertoire was profiled, and TCRdb retains in-frame clones only, with some absent. This sample has some 2,000,000 clones, with 85% to 95% found just once. Naive CD8 cells lacked CD45RO and underwent positive selection for CCR7, leaving out terminally differentiated effector memory CD45RA+ cells. The CDR3 loop spans 12 amino acids. Germline-derived CDR1 and CDR2 are LNHDA and SQIVND (reference sequence). V dropped 8 bases and J dropped 2; count of bases not matched to a gene: 2. This rearrangement joins TRBV19 to TRBJ2-5; 7 positions match TRBD2. This receptor was obtained from a man between 18 and 29 years old in good health. The sequenced sample consisted of naive CD8+ T cells sorted from blood. CDR3 in DNA: TGTGCCAGTCGAGCGGGACAAGAGACCCAGTACTTC. It codes for CASRAGQETQYF.